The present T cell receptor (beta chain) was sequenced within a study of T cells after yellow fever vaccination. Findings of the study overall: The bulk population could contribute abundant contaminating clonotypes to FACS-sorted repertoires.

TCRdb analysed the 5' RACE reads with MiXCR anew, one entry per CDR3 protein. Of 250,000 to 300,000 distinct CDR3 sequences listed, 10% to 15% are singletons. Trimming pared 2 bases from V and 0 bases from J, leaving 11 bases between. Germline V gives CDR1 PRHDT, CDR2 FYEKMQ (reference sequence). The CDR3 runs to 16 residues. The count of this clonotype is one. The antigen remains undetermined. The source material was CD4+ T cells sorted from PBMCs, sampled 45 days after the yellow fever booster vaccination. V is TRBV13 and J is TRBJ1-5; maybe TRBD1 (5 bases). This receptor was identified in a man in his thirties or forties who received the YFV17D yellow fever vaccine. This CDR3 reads CASSLRGTDSNQPQHF. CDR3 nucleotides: TGTGCCAGCAGCTTAAGGGGAACAGATAGCAATCAGCCCCAGCATTTT.